Sequencing of this T cell receptor (beta chain) was carried out in a study of T cells in Graves' hyperthyroidism and ophthalmopathy (dated by TCRdb to the late 2010s). In terms of the full investigation: Peripheral blood samples were taken at the time of initial diagnosis, prior to any treatment. To identify distinguishing TCR V-J signatures, a discovery cohort of around 100 patients was used, comprising 40 to 45 with Graves' ophthalmopathy and 55 to 65 with stable Graves' hyperthyroidism. Whether ophthalmopathy could be predicted prospectively was tested in an independent validation cohort made up of 18 hyperthyroidism patients plus 17 patients who later progressed to ophthalmopathy. The approximately 95 discovery patients were divided at random into training and test sets in a 7:3 ratio. In more than five Graves' hyperthyroidism patients, the study also compared T-cell repertoires from thyroid tissue with T-cell repertoires from blood. Following sampling, methimazole starting at 30 mg daily was given to hyperthyroidism patients, and high-dose intravenous methylprednisolone was given to ophthalmopathy patients. TCR Vbeta CDR3 sequencing of some 140 peripheral blood samples (over 40 ophthalmopathy, some 75 hyperthyroidism and approximately 17 progressor patients) is reported in the paper.

Deletion took 0 bases off V and 8 bases off J, with a span of 19 bases between the germline ends. The CDR3, cysteine through phenylalanine, is 15 amino acids long. Only the CDR3 portion is preserved as DNA: 45 bases, with reading frame beginning at the first base. According to the germline V gene (reference sequence), CDR1 reads DFQATT and CDR2 reads SNEGSKA. This clonotype was recorded many times. Which antigen it targets is not known. No quality values exist for individual bases; no much larger clone is one base distant. TCR beta CDR3 regions were amplified from RNA transcripts. A first-round RT-PCR of the TCR CDR3 used the HTBI primer set with the Qiagen OneStep RT-PCR kit. The libraries were constructed in a second round of multiplex PCR and then size-selected and purified. Sequencing of the libraries was done on an Illumina HiSeq2000 using paired-end 100 bp reads. Concerning the study's data processing: SOAPnuke was used to process the raw data, throwing out any read that contained adapters or uncalled bases, had a mean Phred below 15, or lacked an exact constant-primer or identifier match. High-quality paired reads were merged with COPE v1.2.5, and unique nucleotide sequences were defined as clonotypes. MiTCR v1.1 was used to align the clonotypes against IMGT TRBV, TRBD and TRBJ reference segments. The analysis was restricted to V-J combinations with a frequency above 0.0001, which together covered over 99% of the repertoires. A TCS score was defined as the ratio between F50 (clonal expansion) and ExV (chaos), using BLOSUM62-based TCRdist between CDR3 peptides within each V-J. Welch's t-statistics and random forest reduced some 510 V-J features to some 14, which were used in a naive Bayes classifier (R e1071). TCRdb trimmed public reads at Q25 via fastp, called clones via MiXCR and kept in-frame beta chains. Each entry merges the rows of one CDR3 protein and shows their most common DNA and genes. Clone size and V and J calls follow TCRdb, not the original study. This sample gives 250,000 to 300,000 distinct CDR3 sequences in total; about 13% of them show up just once. The ten most abundant clones make up under 8% of the sample.

Here is what the overall study found, with its caveats: A model built on a 13 V-J signature distinguished ophthalmopathy from stable hyperthyroidism, reaching about 88% sensitivity and 81.08% specificity in cross-validation and 80%/75% in testing. Sample size was not statistically predetermined, and investigators were not blinded to group allocation. During validation, the model predicted progression to ophthalmopathy a median of around 7 months ahead of onset, with almost 71% sensitivity and 72% to 80% specificity. Most expanded thyroid clonotypes (frequency above 0.001) were also found in blood, which suggests that blood repertoires may mirror thyroid immune responses.

Graves' hyperthyroidism was defined as stable when no progression to ophthalmopathy occurred over 18 months of follow-up. The hyperthyroidism patients were between 18 and 65 years old and newly diagnosed, with a disease duration of less than 2 months. The study excluded patients with uncontrolled infections, other autoimmune diseases, pregnancy or lactation. Diagnoses were established on the basis of clinical symptoms, serum thyroxine and TRAb, thyroid ultrasound, and orbital computed tomography. PBMCs were separated from about 10 ml of fresh peripheral blood using Ficoll-Paque density gradient centrifugation. Total RNA was extracted with Trizol reagent, and quality was checked on an Agilent 2100 Bioanalyzer.

The sequence joins TRBV20-1 to TRBJ1-2; TRBD1 is a possible D gene, resting on 6 matching bases. The sequencing input was blood. This clonotype was obtained from a woman aged 35 to 49 with Graves' hyperthyroidism. The nucleotides read TGCAGTGCTAGAGATTTACAGGACAGCTATCGCGGCTACACCTTC. It is translated as CSARDLQDSYRGYTF.